This record concerns one TCR beta chain sequence. Its antigen remains unknown. Data came from immunoSEQ multiplex PCR; TCRdb stores just in-frame clones and leaves some out. The sample has over 35,000 clones; 85% to 90% are singletons. The data derive from a study of OX40 agonist ivuxolimab in advanced cancers. Looking at the study overall: Patients got intravenous ivuxolimab at 0.01 to 10 mg/kg every 2 weeks. Points from the study as a whole: Among the nonresponders, some also had low normalized T-cell clonal expansion. Individuals who were partial responders at 0.1-3.0 mg/kg had clonal expansion that ranked among the lowest.

The sequence came from an adult with an advanced solid tumor such as melanoma, head and neck, liver or kidney cancer. Source: CD4+ or CD8+ T cells sorted from blood, taken in a trial of the OX40 agonist ivuxolimab.

CDR3 region: CASSLGGDRGNTEAFF. CDR3 coding DNA: TGCGCCAGCAGCTTGGGCGGGGACAGGGGGAACACTGAAGCTTTCTTT. This chain uses TRBV5-1 with TRBJ1-1, with TRBD1 matching 10 bases. CDR1 SGHRS and CDR2 YFSETQ come from the germline V gene. CDR3 size: 16 residues. V lost 0 bases, J lost 1 base, and 3 bases stayed unmatched.